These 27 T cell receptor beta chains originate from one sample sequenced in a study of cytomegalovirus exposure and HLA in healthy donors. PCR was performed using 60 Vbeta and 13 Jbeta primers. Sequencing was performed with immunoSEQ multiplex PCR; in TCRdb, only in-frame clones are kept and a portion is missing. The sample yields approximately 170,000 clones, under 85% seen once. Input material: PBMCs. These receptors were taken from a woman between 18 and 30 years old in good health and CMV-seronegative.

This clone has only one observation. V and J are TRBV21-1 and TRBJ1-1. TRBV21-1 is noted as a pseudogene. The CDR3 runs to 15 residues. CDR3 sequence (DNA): TGTGCCAGCAGCATAAGGGAGGGAAAGGGCACTGAAGCTTTCTTT. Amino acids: CASSIREGKGTEAFF.

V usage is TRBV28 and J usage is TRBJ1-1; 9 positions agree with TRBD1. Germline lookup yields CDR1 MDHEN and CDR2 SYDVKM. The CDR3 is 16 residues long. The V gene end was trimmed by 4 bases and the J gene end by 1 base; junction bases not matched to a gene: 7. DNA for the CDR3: TGTGCCAGCAGTTCCCTAAGGACAGGGGAGAACACTGAAGCTTTCTTT. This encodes CASSSLRTGENTEAFF.

CDR3 residues: CASSLGGGRTDEQYF. The CDR3 DNA is TGCGCCAGCAGCTTGGGGGGCGGGAGAACCGACGAGCAGTACTTC. The chain couples TRBV5-1 to TRBJ2-7; 7 bases are shared with TRBD2. Germline CDR1 reads SGHRS; CDR2 reads YFSETQ. This CDR3 contains 15 residues. The trim removed 0 bases at V and 5 bases at J, leaving 8 bases unmatched.

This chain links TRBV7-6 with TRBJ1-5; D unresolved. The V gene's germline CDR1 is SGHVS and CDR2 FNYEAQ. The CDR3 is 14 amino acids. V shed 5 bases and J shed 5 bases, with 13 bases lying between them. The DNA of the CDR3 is TGTGCCAGCAGCAGACTTGGCGGCCATCAGCCCCAGCATTTT. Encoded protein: CASSRLGGHQPQHF.

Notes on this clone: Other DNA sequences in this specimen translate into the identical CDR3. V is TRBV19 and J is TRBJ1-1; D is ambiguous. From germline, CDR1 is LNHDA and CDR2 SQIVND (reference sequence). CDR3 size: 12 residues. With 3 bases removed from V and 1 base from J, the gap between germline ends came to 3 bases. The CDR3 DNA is TGTGCCAGTAGTATCGGGAACACTGAAGCTTTCTTT. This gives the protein CASSIGNTEAFF.

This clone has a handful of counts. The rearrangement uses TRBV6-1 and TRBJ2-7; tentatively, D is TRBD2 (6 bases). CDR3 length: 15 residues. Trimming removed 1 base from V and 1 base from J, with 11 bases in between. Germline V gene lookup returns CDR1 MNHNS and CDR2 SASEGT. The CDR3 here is CASSEGVAESYEQYF. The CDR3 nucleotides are TGTGCCAGCAGTGAAGGTGTAGCGGAATCCTACGAGCAGTACTTC.

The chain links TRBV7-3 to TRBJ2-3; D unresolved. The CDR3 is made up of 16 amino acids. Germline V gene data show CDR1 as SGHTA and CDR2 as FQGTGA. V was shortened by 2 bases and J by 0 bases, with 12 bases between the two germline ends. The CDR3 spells CASSLARLESTDTQYF. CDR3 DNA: TGTGCCAGCAGCTTAGCGCGGTTAGAAAGCACAGATACGCAGTATTTT.

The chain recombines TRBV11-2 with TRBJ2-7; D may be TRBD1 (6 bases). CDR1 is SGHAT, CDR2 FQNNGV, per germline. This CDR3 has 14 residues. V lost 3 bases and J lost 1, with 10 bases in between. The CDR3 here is CASSLDRISYEQYF. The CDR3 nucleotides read TGTGCCAGCAGCTTGGACAGAATTTCCTACGAGCAGTACTTC.

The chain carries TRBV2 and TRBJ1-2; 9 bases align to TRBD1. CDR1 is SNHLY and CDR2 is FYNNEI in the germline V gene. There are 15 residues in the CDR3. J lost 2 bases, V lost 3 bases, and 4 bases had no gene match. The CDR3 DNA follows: TGTGCCAGCAGTGATACAGGGGGCTGGAACTATGGCTACACCTTC. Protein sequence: CASSDTGGWNYGYTF.

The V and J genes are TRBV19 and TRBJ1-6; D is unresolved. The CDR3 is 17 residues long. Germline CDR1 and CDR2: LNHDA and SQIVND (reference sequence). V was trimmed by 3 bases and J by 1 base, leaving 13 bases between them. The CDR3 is CASSILPERSYNSPLHF. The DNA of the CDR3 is TGTGCCAGTAGTATCCTCCCCGAGCGGTCCTATAATTCACCCCTCCACTTT.

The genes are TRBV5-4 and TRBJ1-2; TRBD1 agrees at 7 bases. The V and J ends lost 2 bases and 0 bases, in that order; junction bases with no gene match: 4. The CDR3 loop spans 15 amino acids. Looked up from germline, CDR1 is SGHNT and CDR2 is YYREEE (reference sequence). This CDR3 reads CASSFGQAANYGYTF. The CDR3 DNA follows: TGTGCCAGCAGCTTCGGACAGGCTGCTAACTATGGCTACACCTTC. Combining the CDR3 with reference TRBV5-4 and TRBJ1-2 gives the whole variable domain ETGVTQSPTHLIKTRGQQVTLRCSSQSGHNTVSWYQQALGQGPQFIFQYYREEENGRGNFPPRFSGLQFPNYSSELNVNALELDDSALYLCASSFGQAANYGYTFGSGTRLTVV.

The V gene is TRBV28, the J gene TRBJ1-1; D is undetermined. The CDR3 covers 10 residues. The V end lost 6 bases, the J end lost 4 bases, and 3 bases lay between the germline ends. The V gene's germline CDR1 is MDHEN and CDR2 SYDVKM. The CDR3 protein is CASRATEAFF. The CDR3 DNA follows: TGTGCCAGCAGGGCCACTGAAGCTTTCTTT. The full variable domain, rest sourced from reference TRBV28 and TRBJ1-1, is DVKVTQSSRYLVKRTGEKVFLECVQDMDHENMFWYRQDPGLGLRLIYFSYDVKMKEKGDIPEGYSVSREKKERFSLILESASTNQTSMYLCASRATEAFFGQGTRLTVV.

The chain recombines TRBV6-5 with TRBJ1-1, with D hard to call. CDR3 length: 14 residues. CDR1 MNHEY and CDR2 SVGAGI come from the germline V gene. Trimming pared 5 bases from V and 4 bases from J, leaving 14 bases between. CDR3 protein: CASSGEGRFTEAFF. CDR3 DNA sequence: TGTGCCAGCAGTGGCGAAGGGAGATTCACTGAAGCTTTCTTT.

The CDR3 DNA sequence: TGTGCCAGCAGCCATCAGGAGAACACTGAAGCTTTCTTT. This encodes CASSHQENTEAFF. The chain joins TRBV14 to TRBJ1-1; no definite D call. CDR1 is SGHDN and CDR2 is FVKESK in the germline V gene. Trimming pared 3 bases from V and 1 base from J, leaving 6 bases between. This CDR3 spans 13 amino acids.

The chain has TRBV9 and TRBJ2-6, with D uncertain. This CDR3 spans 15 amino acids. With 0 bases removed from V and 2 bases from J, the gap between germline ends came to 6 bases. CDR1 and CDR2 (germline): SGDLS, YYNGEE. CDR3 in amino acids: CASSVGGAGANVLTF. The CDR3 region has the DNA TGTGCCAGCAGCGTAGGAGGTGCTGGGGCCAACGTCCTGACTTTC.

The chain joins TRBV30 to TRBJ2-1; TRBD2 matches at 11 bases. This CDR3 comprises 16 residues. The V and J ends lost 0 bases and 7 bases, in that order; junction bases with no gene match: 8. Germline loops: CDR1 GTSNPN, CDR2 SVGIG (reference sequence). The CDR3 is CAWSVGRASGRNEQFF. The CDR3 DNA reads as TGTGCCTGGAGTGTTGGTCGGGCTAGCGGGAGGAATGAGCAGTTCTTC.

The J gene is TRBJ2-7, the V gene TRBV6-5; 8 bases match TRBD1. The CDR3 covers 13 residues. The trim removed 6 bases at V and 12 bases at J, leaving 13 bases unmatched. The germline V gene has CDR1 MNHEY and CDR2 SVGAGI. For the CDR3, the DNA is TGTGCCAGCAGGGAAGAGGGTGCGGACAGGGTGTACTTC. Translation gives CASREEGADRVYF.

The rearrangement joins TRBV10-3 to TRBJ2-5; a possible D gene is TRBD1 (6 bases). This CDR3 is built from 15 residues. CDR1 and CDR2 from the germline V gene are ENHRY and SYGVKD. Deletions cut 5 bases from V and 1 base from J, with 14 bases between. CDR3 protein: CAISKLTGSQETQYF. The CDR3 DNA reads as TGTGCCATCAGTAAATTGACAGGAAGCCAAGAGACCCAGTACTTC.

The CDR3 loop reads CASNGGRFSYEQYF. CDR3 nucleotides: TGTGCCAGCAACGGGGGGCGGTTTTCGTACGAGCAGTACTTC. The chain has TRBV6-1 and TRBJ2-7; maybe TRBD2 (7 bases). Deletions cut 7 bases from V and 4 bases from J, with 17 bases between. There are 14 residues in the CDR3. Germline values: CDR1 MNHNS, CDR2 SASEGT.

The CDR3 DNA reads as TGTGCCACCAGCAGAGATTCGCAGGAGGGGGCTTTCTTT. Protein: CATSRDSQEGAFF. V gene TRBV15 combines with J gene TRBJ1-1; tentative D call: TRBD1 (5 bases). Germline V gene data show CDR1 as LNHNV and CDR2 as YYDKDF (reference sequence). The CDR3 has 13 residues. V was shortened by 0 bases and J by 11 bases, with 13 bases between the two germline ends.

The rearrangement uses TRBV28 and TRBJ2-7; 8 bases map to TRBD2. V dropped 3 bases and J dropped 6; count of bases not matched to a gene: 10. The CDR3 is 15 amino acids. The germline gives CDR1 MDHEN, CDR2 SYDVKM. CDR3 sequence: CASSLLSGDLSEQYF. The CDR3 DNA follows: TGTGCCAGCAGTTTGCTTAGCGGGGACCTCTCCGAGCAGTACTTC. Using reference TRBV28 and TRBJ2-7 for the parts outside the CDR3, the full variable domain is DVKVTQSSRYLVKRTGEKVFLECVQDMDHENMFWYRQDPGLGLRLIYFSYDVKMKEKGDIPEGYSVSREKKERFSLILESASTNQTSMYLCASSLLSGDLSEQYFGPGTRLTVT.

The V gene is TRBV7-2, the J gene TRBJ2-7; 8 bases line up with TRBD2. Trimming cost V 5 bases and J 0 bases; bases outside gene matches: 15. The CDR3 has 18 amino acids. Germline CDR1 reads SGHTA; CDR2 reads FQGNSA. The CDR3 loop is CASSRGLVLALGSYEQYF. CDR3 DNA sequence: TGTGCCAGCAGCCGGGGACTAGTCTTAGCTCTCGGCTCCTACGAGCAGTACTTC.

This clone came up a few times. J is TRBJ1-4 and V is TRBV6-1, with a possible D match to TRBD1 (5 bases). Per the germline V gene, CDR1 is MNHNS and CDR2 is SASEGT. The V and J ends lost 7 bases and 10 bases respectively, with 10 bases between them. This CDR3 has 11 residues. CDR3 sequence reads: CASTYQGKLFF. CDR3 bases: TGTGCCAGCACTTACCAGGGAAAACTGTTTTTT.

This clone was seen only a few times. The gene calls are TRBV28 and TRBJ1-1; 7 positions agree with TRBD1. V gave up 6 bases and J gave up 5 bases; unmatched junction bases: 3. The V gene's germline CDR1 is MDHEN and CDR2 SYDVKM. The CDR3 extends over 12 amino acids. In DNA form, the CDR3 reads TGTGCCAGCAGAGGGGGCGAAACTGAAGCTTTCTTT. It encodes CASRGGETEAFF.

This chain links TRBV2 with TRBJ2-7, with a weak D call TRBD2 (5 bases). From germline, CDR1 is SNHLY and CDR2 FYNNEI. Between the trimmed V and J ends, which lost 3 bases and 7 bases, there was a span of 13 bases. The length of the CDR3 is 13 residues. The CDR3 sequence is CASSDSAGEEQYF. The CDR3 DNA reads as TGTGCCAGCAGTGATTCTGCCGGGGAAGAGCAGTACTTC. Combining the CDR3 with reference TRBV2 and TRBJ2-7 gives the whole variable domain EPEVTQTPSHQVTQMGQEVILRCVPISNHLYFYWYRQILGQKVEFLVSFYNNEISEKSEIFDDQFSVERPDGSNFTLKIRSTKLEDSAMYFCASSDSAGEEQYFGPGTRLTVT.

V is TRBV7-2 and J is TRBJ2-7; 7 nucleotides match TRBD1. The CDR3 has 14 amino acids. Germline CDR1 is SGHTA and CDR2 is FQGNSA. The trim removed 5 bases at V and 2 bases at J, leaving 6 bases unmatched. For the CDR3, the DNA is TGTGCCAGCAGCCCGATACAGGGGACCTACGAGCAGTACTTC. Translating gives CASSPIQGTYEQYF.

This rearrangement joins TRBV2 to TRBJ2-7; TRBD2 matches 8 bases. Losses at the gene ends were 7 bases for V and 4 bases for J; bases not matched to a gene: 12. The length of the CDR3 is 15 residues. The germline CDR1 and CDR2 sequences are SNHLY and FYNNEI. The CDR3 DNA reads TGTGCCAGCAAGGAGAGGGCGGGAGGAGGGTACGAGCAGTACTTC. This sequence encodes CASKERAGGGYEQYF. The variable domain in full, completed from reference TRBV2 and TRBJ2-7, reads EPEVTQTPSHQVTQMGQEVILRCVPISNHLYFYWYRQILGQKVEFLVSFYNNEISEKSEIFDDQFSVERPDGSNFTLKIRSTKLEDSAMYFCASKERAGGGYEQYFGPGTRLTVT.